Listed below are T cell receptor beta chains from one sample, sequenced in a study of CD8 T cells in ankylosing spondylitis. TCRdb analysed the 5' RACE reads with MiXCR anew, one entry per CDR3 protein. The sample carries fewer than 450,000 distinct CDR3 sequences, roughly a sixth recorded once. Sequenced material: blood, either unsorted or a sorted T cell fraction (not recorded which). Source of these receptors: a male donor with ankylosing spondylitis. The CDR3 runs from the conserved cysteine through the conserved F or W. Fields, in order: D gene, J gene, V gene, clone size, CDR3 protein, CDR3 DNA. The D gene is left open where the match is weak. Clone size is shown for a subset of rows, as once, few, many or a class of expanded clone.

TRBD1 TRBJ1-2 TRBV29-1 NA CSVELGQGEGGYTF TGCAGCGTTGAATTGGGACAGGGCGAAGGGGGCTACACCTTC
TRBD1 TRBJ1-1 TRBV4-1 few CASSLWDRGNTEAFF TGCGCCAGCTCTCTTTGGGACAGGGGGAATACTGAAGCTTTCTTT
TRBD1 TRBJ2-7 TRBV6-1 NA CASNRGGQGAEQYF TGTGCCAGCAATAGGGGGGGACAGGGGGCCGAGCAGTACTTC
NA TRBJ1-2 TRBV29-1 NA CSAEPDGGYTF TGCAGCGCTGAACCCGATGGCGGCTACACCTTC
TRBD2 TRBJ2-3 TRBV20-1 NA CSAKRGGLASPDTQYF TGCAGTGCGAAGCGAGGGGGACTAGCGTCCCCAGATACGCAGTATTTT
TRBD2 TRBJ2-2 TRBV3-1 NA CASSRLAGPDGELFF TGTGCCAGCAGTCGACTAGCGGGGCCCGACGGGGAGCTGTTTTTT
TRBD1 TRBJ1-1 TRBV3-1 NA CASSPRRDRVNTEAFF TGTGCCAGCAGCCCACGCCGGGACAGGGTGAACACTGAAGCTTTCTTT
NA TRBJ1-1 TRBV28 few CASSFRSTEAFF TGTGCCAGCAGTTTTCGGTCCACTGAAGCTTTCTTT
NA TRBJ2-7 TRBV7-2 NA CASSRLGVYEQYF TGTGCCAGCAGCCGATTGGGGGTATACGAGCAGTACTTC
TRBD1 TRBJ2-7 TRBV5-1 NA CASSFQGADREQYF TGCGCCAGCAGCTTTCAGGGGGCGGATCGCGAGCAGTACTTC
NA TRBJ1-1 TRBV20-1 few CSATQGLNTEAFF TGCAGTGCTACACAGGGCCTGAACACTGAAGCTTTCTTT
TRBD2 TRBJ2-5 TRBV2 NA CASSEGPAGEQETQYF TGTGCCAGCAGTGAAGGGCCAGCGGGGGAGCAAGAGACCCAGTACTTC
TRBD1 TRBJ2-5 TRBV4-1 NA CASSQDGTAYQETQYF TGCGCCAGCAGCCAAGATGGGACAGCGTACCAAGAGACCCAGTACTTC
NA TRBJ1-3 TRBV9 many CASSSRQALSGNTIYF TGTGCCAGCAGCTCCAGACAGGCCCTTTCGGGAAACACCATATATTTT
TRBD1 TRBJ2-7 TRBV6-1 NA CASILRQGLSYEQYF TGTGCCAGCATTCTAAGACAGGGTCTATCCTACGAGCAGTACTTC
NA TRBJ1-1 TRBV5-1 many CASSPGRLDTEAFF TGCGCCAGCAGCCCGGGGCGCCTGGACACTGAAGCTTTCTTT
NA TRBJ2-5 TRBV28 few CASSLPQTFGTQYF TGTGCCAGCAGTTTACCACAGACGTTCGGGACCCAGTACTTC
TRBD1 TRBJ2-4 TRBV5-6 NA CASSFGQENIQYF TGTGCCAGCAGCTTCGGACAGGAAAACATTCAGTACTTC
TRBD1 TRBJ2-7 TRBV28 few CASSRRTGIPYEQYF TGTGCCAGCAGTCGAAGGACAGGAATACCCTACGAGCAGTACTTC
TRBD1 TRBJ2-7 TRBV5-1 few CASSLRQGGSSYEQYF TGCGCCAGCAGCCTCCGACAGGGGGGGTCCTCCTACGAGCAGTACTTC
NA TRBJ2-5 TRBV2 few CASSELDPAAETQYF TGTGCCAGCAGTGAATTGGACCCAGCGGCAGAGACCCAGTACTTC
TRBD2 TRBJ2-4 TRBV29-1 NA CSVGRLAGNKNIQYF TGCAGCGTTGGACGACTAGCGGGGAACAAAAACATTCAGTACTTC
TRBD1 TRBJ2-3 TRBV6-1 NA CASSGQGVVDTQYF TGTGCCAGCTCGGGCCAGGGGGTTGTAGATACGCAGTATTTT
TRBD1 TRBJ2-3 TRBV2 NA CASKYRGLADTQYF TGTGCAAGCAAGTACAGGGGGCTAGCAGATACGCAGTATTTT
NA TRBJ2-3 TRBV7-9 NA CASSSLRGGFTDTQYF TGTGCCAGCAGCTCTCTCAGGGGAGGGTTCACAGATACGCAGTATTTT
NA TRBJ1-5 TRBV12-3/TRBV12-4 few CASSFYNSNQPQHF TGTGCCAGCAGTTTTTATAATAGCAATCAGCCCCAGCATTTT
TRBD1 TRBJ1-1 TRBV5-6 NA CASSLPGTVNTEAFF TGTGCCAGCAGCTTGCCCGGGACAGTGAACACTGAAGCTTTCTTT
NA TRBJ1-2 TRBV7-2 few CASSLDGRANYGYTF TGTGCCAGCAGCTTAGATGGCAGGGCAAACTATGGCTACACCTTC
TRBD2 TRBJ2-4 TRBV20-1 few CSAPTSGSGLAKNIQYF TGCAGTGCCCCGACTAGCGGGAGTGGTCTAGCCAAAAACATTCAGTACTTC
NA TRBJ1-2 TRBV20-1 NA CSLSRTEDYGYTF TGCAGTCTCTCCAGGACGGAGGACTATGGCTACACCTTC
NA TRBJ1-2 TRBV19 few CASSLRDIDGYTF TGTGCCAGTAGTCTCCGGGACATTGATGGCTACACCTTC
NA TRBJ1-5 TRBV30 NA CAWSRTALGAQHF TGTGCCTGGAGTCGGACAGCTTTGGGGGCCCAGCATTTT
NA TRBJ1-3 TRBV6-6 NA CASSQTNTIYF TGTGCCAGCAGTCAAACCAACACCATATATTTT
NA TRBJ1-2 TRBV7-2 few CASSLDLDYGYTF TGTGCCAGCAGCTTAGATCTAGACTATGGCTACACCTTC
NA TRBJ1-1 TRBV7-9 NA CASSDAGRNTEAFF TGTGCCAGCAGCGACGCCGGCCGGAACACTGAAGCTTTCTTT
NA TRBJ1-1 TRBV29-1 NA CSVPGPKNTEAFF TGCAGCGTGCCGGGACCGAAGAACACTGAAGCTTTCTTT
NA TRBJ2-3 TRBV27 few CASSLLEATDTQYF TGTGCCAGCAGTTTATTGGAGGCCACAGATACGCAGTATTTT
NA TRBJ2-1 TRBV27 few CATARGGSSYNEQFF TGTGCCACCGCCCGAGGGGGGAGCTCCTACAATGAGCAGTTCTTC
NA TRBJ1-1 TRBV2 NA CASRFLVEAAFF TGTGCCAGCAGATTCCTCGTGGAAGCAGCTTTCTTT
TRBD1 TRBJ1-5 TRBV6-6 few CASNRGLDQPQHF TGTGCCAGCAACAGGGGACTCGATCAGCCCCAGCATTTT
TRBD1 TRBJ1-2 TRBV18 few CASSPPSTGTYGYTF TGTGCCAGCTCACCCCCTTCGACAGGGACCTATGGCTACACCTTC
TRBD2 TRBJ2-1 TRBV7-3 few CASSLRATSLYNEQFF TGTGCCAGCAGCTTAAGGGCGACTAGCCTGTACAATGAGCAGTTCTTC
NA TRBJ1-1 TRBV7-9 many CASSPGPPF TGTGCCAGCAGCCCGGGTCCTCCCTTT
TRBD2 TRBJ2-1 TRBV9 few CASSTSGTSGSGEQFF TGTGCCAGCAGCACCAGCGGGACTAGCGGGAGCGGTGAGCAGTTCTTC
TRBD1 TRBJ2-7 TRBV5-5 NA CASTPGGTGTYEQYF TGTGCCAGCACTCCTGGAGGGACAGGGACCTACGAGCAGTACTTC
NA TRBJ1-4 TRBV12-3/TRBV12-4 many CASSQGGGGKLFF TGTGCCAGCAGTCAGGGCGGCGGTGGAAAACTGTTTTTT
TRBD1 TRBJ1-2 TRBV6-6 NA CASRGQGGGYTF TGTGCCAGCAGGGGACAGGGAGGGGGCTACACCTTC
TRBD2 TRBJ2-7 TRBV6-6 once CASRTRGGHEQYF TGTGCCAGCAGGACACGGGGGGGTCACGAGCAGTACTTC
NA TRBJ1-4 TRBV20-1 NA CSARVGRAGGNEKLFF TGCAGTGCTAGAGTGGGTCGAGCGGGGGGTAATGAAAAACTGTTTTTT
NA TRBJ1-6 TRBV18 many CASSPTAPGTLSSPLHF TGTGCCAGCTCACCCACCGCGCCCGGGACACTTTCTTCACCCCTCCACTTT
NA TRBJ1-2 TRBV7-9 few CASSLNFGKSAGYTF TGTGCCAGCAGCTTAAACTTCGGGAAATCTGCTGGCTACACCTTC
TRBD1 TRBJ1-2 TRBV7-9 NA CASSETGTGMAGYTF TGTGCCAGCAGCGAAACCGGGACAGGGATGGCTGGCTACACCTTC
TRBD2 TRBJ2-7 TRBV12-3/TRBV12-4 NA CASTYSRLAGVRSYEQYF TGTGCCAGCACCTACAGCCGACTAGCGGGAGTAAGGTCCTACGAGCAGTACTTC
TRBD1 TRBJ1-5 TRBV4-1 NA CASSQEGSGTGRNQPQHF TGCGCCAGCAGCCAAGAGGGGTCGGGGACAGGGCGAAATCAGCCCCAGCATTTT
TRBD1 TRBJ1-3 TRBV19 NA CASSTADRGYSSGNTIYF TGTGCCAGTAGTACCGCTGACAGGGGGTACAGCTCTGGAAACACCATATATTTT